The source of this T cell receptor beta chain is a study of early T cells in non-severe SARS-CoV-2 infection. Study observations and caveats: VDJdb matching favored anti-spike CD8 responses, missing private and CD4 specificities.

The germline gives CDR1 SNHLY, CDR2 FYNNEI. Losses at the gene ends were 0 bases for V and 5 bases for J; bases not matched to a gene: 6. This CDR3 comprises 15 residues. Attachment of unique molecular identifiers was made to individual cDNA molecules. Each CDR3 protein gets one entry after TCRdb re-called the 5' RACE reads with MiXCR. The sample records approximately 81,000 distinct CDR3 sequences, about 13% being singletons. With respect to this clonotype: Its target is unknown.

The source of this sequence is an adult who was a healthcare worker with PCR-confirmed SARS-CoV-2 infection or an uninfected control (not recorded which). The sample comprised whole blood. This chain uses TRBV2 with TRBJ1-1; 7 bases match TRBD1. The DNA for the CDR3 is TGTGCCAGCAGTGAAGCGGGCAGGGGGGTTACTGAAGCTTTCTTT. It yields the protein CASSEAGRGVTEAFF.